Sequencing of this T cell receptor beta chain was carried out in a study of blood T cell repertoires in COVID-19. Looking at the study overall: Acute and convalescent COVID-19 specimens originated in the United States, Italy and Spain. Nucleic acid was either cDNA or gDNA, and it came from T cells, B-cell-depleted T cells, or PBMCs.

In the original processing: Amplification with reference gene primers provided the estimates of nucleated cell counts. Generated by immunoSEQ multiplex PCR, the TCRdb table keeps only in-frame clones and is missing some. The V and J calls and clone size come from that table; D and trimming were worked out from the DNA. The sample shows approximately 60,000 clones, 85% to 90% of them seen only once. J was trimmed by 6 bases and V by 2 bases; bases with no gene match: 3. There are 15 residues in the CDR3. Germline V gene sequence: CDR1 LNHDA, CDR2 SQIVND (reference sequence). The chain employs TRBV19 and TRBJ1-5; TRBD1 agrees at 11 bases. This sequence originates from a man aged 45-65 years with active COVID-19. The sample consisted of peripheral blood. In DNA, the CDR3 is TGTGCCAGTAGTATACTGGGACAGGGGGGTCAGCCCCAGCATTTT. This sequence encodes CASSILGQGGQPQHF.